This T cell receptor beta chain was sequenced for a study of blood T cell repertoires in COVID-19. The wider study: The samples span acute and convalescent COVID-19 from the United States, Italy and Spain.

This clone was observed a single time. The CDR3 spans 11 residues. The V gene's germline CDR1 is GTSNPN and CDR2 SVGIG (reference sequence). Trimming took off 4 bases at V and 0 bases at J, with 3 bases between the two ends. The authors' processing: Amplification with reference gene primers provided the estimates of nucleated cell counts. Measured with immunoSEQ multiplex PCR; TCRdb has only the in-frame clones, and not every one. V and J calls and clone size come straight from that table; D and trimming were deduced from the DNA. Seen here are about 190,000 clones, around 88% observed once, and the top ten hold 3.5% to 4.5%.

Specimen: peripheral blood. V and J are TRBV30 and TRBJ1-1; D unresolved. The receptor was isolated from a woman aged 30 to 39 with acute or convalescent COVID-19. For the CDR3, the DNA is TGTGCCTGGACGGTGAACACTGAAGCTTTCTTT. Translating gives CAWTVNTEAFF.